This T cell receptor beta chain was recorded in a study of CD8+ T cells in alopecia areata. Background on the study: Those patients who were treated received oral tofacitinib, which was given at 5 to 10 mg twice daily for moderate-to-severe alopecia areata. Treatment with tofacitinib (6 to 18 months) was followed by 6 months off drug.

Germline V gene lookup returns CDR1 SGHRS and CDR2 YFSETQ. The CDR3 loop spans 14 amino acids. The ends were cut back, 4 bases at V and 6 bases at J, with 14 bases in the middle. Samples from alopecia areata patients were lesional scalp punch biopsies and peripheral blood. cDNA reverse transcribed from extracted RNA served as the sequencing template. Only in-frame clones appear in the TCRdb table, and some are missing; sequencing was by immunoSEQ multiplex PCR. The sample lists approximately 140,000 clones; over 45% were seen once. V gene TRBV5-1 combines with J gene TRBJ2-4; either TRBD1 or TRBD2 may supply D (5 bases each). Material: CD4+ T cells sorted from blood. This sequence originates from a human donor with alopecia areata. The CDR3 is CASSIGTLPNIQYF. The CDR3 coding sequence is TGCGCCAGCAGCATTGGGACCCTACCAAACATTCAGTACTTC.